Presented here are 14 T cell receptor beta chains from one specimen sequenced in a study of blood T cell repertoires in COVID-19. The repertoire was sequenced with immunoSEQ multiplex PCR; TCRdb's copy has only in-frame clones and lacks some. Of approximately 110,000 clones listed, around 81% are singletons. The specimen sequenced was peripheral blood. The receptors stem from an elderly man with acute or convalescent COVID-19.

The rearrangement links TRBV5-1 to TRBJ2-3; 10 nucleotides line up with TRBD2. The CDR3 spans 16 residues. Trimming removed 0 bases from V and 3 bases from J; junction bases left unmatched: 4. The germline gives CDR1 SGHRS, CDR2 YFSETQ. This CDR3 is CASSLVVAGGTDTQYF. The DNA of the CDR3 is TGCGCCAGCAGCTTGGTGGTAGCGGGAGGAACAGATACGCAGTATTTT.

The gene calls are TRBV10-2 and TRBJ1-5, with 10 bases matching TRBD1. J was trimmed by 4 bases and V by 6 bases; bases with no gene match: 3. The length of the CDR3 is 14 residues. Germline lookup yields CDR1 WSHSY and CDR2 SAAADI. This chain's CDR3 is CASSVDRGNQPQHF. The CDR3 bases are TGCGCCAGCAGCGTGGACAGGGGGAATCAGCCCCAGCATTTT.

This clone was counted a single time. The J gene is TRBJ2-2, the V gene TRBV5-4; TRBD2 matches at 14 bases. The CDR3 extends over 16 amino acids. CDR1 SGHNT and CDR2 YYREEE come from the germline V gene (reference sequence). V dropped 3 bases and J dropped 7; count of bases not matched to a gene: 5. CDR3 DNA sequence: TGTGCCAGCAGCTGGGGACTAGCGGGAGTAATCGGGGAGCTGTTTTTT. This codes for CASSWGLAGVIGELFF.

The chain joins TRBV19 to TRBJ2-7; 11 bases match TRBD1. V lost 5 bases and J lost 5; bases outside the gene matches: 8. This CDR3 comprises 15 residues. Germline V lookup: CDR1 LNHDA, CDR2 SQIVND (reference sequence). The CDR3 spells CASSPRDRGRHEQYF. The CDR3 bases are TGTGCCAGTAGTCCCCGGGACAGGGGGAGGCACGAGCAGTACTTC. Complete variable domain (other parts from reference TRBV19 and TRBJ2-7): DGGITQSPKYLFRKEGQNVTLSCEQNLNHDAMYWYRQDPGQGLRLIYYSQIVNDFQKGDIAEGYSVSREKKESFPLTVTSAQKNPTAFYLCASSPRDRGRHEQYFGPGTRLTVT.

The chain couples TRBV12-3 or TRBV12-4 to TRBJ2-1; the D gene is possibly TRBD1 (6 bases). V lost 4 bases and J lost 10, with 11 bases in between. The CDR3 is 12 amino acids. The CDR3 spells CASSSRGYEQFF. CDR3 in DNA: TGTGCCAGCAGTTCGAGGGGGTACGAGCAGTTCTTC.

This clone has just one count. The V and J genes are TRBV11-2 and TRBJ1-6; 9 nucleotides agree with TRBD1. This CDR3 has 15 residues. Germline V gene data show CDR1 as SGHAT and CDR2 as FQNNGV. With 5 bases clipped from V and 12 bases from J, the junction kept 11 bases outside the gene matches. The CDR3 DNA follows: TGTGCCAGCAGCCCTACGCCGGGACAGGGAATACCCCTCCACTTT. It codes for CASSPTPGQGIPLHF.

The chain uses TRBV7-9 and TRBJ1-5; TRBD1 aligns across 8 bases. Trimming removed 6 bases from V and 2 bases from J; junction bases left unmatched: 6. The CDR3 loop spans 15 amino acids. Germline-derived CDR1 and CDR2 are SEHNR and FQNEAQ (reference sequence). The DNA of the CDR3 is TGTGCCAGCAGAGGTGGACAGGGCGGCAATCAGCCCCAGCATTTT. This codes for CASRGGQGGNQPQHF. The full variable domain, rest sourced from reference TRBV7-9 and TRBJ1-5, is DTGVSQNPRHKITKRGQNVTFRCDPISEHNRLYWYRQTLGQGPEFLTYFQNEAQLEKSRLLSDRFSAERPKGSFSTLEIQRTEQGDSAMYLCASRGGQGGNQPQHFGDGTRLSIL.

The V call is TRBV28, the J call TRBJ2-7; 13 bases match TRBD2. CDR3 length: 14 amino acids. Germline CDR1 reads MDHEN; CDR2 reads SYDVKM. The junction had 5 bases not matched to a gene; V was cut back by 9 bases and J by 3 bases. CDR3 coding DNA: TGTGCCAGTGGGACTAGCGGGAAATTCTACGAGCAGTACTTC. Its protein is CASGTSGKFYEQYF. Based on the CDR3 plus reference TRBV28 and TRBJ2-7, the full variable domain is DVKVTQSSRYLVKRTGEKVFLECVQDMDHENMFWYRQDPGLGLRLIYFSYDVKMKEKGDIPEGYSVSREKKERFSLILESASTNQTSMYLCASGTSGKFYEQYFGPGTRLTVT.

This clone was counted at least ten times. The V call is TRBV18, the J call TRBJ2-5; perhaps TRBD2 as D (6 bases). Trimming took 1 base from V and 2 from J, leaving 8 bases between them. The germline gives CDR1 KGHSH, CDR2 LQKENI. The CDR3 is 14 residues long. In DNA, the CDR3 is TGTGCCAGCTCACCACAGGGGAGGCAAGAGACCCAGTACTTC. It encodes CASSPQGRQETQYF. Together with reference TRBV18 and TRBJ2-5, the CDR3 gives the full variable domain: NAGVMQNPRHLVRRRGQEARLRCSPMKGHSHVYWYRQLPEEGLKFMVYLQKENIIDESGMPKERFSAEFPKEGPSILRIQQVVRGDSAAYFCASSPQGRQETQYFGPGTRLLVL.

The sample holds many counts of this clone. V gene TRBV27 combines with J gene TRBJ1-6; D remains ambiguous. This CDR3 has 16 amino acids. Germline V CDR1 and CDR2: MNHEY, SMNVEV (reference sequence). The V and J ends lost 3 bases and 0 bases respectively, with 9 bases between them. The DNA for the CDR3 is TGTGCCAGCAGTTTGGTACCGAGCTCCTATAATTCACCCCTCCACTTT. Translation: CASSLVPSSYNSPLHF.

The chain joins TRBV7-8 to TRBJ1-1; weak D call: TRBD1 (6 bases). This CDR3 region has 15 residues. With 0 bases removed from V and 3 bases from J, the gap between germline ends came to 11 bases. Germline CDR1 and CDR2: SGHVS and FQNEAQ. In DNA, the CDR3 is TGTGCCAGCAGCTTAGCGCTAGGGGGGGACACTGAAGCTTTCTTT. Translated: CASSLALGGDTEAFF.

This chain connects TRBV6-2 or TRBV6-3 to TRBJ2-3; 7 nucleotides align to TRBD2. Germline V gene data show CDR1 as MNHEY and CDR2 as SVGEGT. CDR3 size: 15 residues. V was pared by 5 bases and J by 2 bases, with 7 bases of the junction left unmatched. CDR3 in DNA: TGTGCCAGCAGTCTCTACGCGGGGGTCACAGATACGCAGTATTTT. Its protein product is CASSLYAGVTDTQYF.

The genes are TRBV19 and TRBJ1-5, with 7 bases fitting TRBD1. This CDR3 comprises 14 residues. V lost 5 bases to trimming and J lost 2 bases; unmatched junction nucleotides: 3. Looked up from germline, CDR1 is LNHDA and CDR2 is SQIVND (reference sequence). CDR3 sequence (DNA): TGTGCCAGTAGTGTTACAGGGGGCAATCAGCCCCAGCATTTT. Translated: CASSVTGGNQPQHF.

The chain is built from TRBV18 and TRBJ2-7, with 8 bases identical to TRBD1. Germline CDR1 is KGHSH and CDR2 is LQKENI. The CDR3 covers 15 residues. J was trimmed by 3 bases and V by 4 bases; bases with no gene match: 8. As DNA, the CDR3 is TGTGCCAGCTCACACAGGGGGACCGGTTTCTACGAGCAGTACTTC. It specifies CASSHRGTGFYEQYF.